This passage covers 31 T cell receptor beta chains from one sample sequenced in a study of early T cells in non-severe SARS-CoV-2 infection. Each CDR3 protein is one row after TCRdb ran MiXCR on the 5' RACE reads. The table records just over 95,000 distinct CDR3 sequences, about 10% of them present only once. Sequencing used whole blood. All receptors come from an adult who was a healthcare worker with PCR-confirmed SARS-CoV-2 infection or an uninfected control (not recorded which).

CDR3 sequence reads: CSAFDRGEVNTEAFF. In DNA form, the CDR3 reads TGCAGTGCCTTTGACAGGGGCGAGGTGAACACTGAAGCTTTCTTT. This chain connects TRBV20-1 to TRBJ1-1, with 8 bases identical to TRBD1. The length of the CDR3 is 15 residues. Unmatched junction bases numbered 9, after V lost 6 bases and J lost 0 bases. In germline, CDR1 is DFQATT, CDR2 SNEGSKA (reference sequence).

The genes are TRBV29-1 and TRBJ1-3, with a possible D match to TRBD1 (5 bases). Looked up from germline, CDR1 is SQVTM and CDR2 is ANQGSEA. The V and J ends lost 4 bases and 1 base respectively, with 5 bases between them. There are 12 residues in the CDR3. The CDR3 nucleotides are TGCAGCGTTGGGGGGTCTGGAAACACCATATATTTT. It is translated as CSVGGSGNTIYF.

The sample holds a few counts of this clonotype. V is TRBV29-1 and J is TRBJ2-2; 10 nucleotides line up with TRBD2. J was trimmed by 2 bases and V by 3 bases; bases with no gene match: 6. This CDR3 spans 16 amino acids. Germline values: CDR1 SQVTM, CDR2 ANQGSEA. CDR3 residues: CSVEGRTSGNTGELFF. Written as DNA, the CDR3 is TGCAGCGTTGAGGGGCGGACTAGCGGTAACACCGGGGAGCTGTTTTTT.

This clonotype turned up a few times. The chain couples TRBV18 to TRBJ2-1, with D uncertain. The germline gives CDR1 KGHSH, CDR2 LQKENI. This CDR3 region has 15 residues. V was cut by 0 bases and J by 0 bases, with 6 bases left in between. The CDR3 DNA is TGTGCCAGCTCACCACCAGGTGCCTCCTACAATGAGCAGTTCTTC. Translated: CASSPPGASYNEQFF.

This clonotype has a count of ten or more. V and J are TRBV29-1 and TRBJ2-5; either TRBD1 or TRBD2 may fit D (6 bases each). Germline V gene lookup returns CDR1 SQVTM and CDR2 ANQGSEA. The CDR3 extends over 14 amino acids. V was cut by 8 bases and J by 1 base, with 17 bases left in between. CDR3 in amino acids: CSIPLGGLQETQYF. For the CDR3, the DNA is TGCAGCATTCCCCTAGGGGGGCTCCAAGAGACCCAGTACTTC.

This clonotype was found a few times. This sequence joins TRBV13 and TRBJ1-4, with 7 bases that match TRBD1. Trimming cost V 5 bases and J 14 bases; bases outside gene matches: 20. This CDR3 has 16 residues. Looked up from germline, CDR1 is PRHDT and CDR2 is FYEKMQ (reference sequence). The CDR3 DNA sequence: TGTGCCAGCAGCGAGAGGGGTCAGGGGGTCAGTGAACGGCTGTTTTTT. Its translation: CASSERGQGVSERLFF. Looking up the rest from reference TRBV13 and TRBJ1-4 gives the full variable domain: AAGVIQSPRHLIKEKRETATLKCYPIPRHDTVYWYQQGPGQDPQFLISFYEKMQSDKGSIPDRFSAQQFSDYHSELNMSSLELGDSALYFCASSERGQGVSERLFFGSGTQLSVL.

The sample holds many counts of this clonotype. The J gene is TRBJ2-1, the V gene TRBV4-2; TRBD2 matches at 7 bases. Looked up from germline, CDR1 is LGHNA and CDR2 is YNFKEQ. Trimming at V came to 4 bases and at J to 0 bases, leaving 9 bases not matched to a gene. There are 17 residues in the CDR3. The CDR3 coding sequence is TGTGCCAGCAGCCCGCCCGGGACTACAAGCTCCTACAATGAGCAGTTCTTC. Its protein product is CASSPPGTTSSYNEQFF.

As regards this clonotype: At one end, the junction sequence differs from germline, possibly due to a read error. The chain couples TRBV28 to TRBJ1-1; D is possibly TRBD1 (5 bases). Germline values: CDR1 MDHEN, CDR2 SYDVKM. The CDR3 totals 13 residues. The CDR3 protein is CASSLAAGPHGEF. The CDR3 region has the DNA TGTGCCAGCAGTTTAGCGGCGGGGCCGCATGGGGAATTT.

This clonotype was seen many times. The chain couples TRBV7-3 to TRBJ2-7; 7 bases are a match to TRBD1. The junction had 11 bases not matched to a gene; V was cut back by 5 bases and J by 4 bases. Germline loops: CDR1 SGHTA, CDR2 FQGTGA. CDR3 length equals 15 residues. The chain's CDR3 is CASSPSAGTDYEQYF. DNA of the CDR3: TGTGCCAGCAGCCCGTCCGCCGGGACAGATTACGAGCAGTACTTC.

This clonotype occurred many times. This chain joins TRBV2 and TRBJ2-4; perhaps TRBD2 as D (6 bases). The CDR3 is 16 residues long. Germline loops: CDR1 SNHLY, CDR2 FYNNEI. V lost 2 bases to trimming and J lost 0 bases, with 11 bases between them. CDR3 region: CASSELRDLAKNIQYF. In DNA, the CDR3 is TGTGCCAGCAGTGAATTGCGGGACCTAGCCAAAAACATTCAGTACTTC. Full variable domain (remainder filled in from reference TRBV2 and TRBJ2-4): EPEVTQTPSHQVTQMGQEVILRCVPISNHLYFYWYRQILGQKVEFLVSFYNNEISEKSEIFDDQFSVERPDGSNFTLKIRSTKLEDSAMYFCASSELRDLAKNIQYFGAGTRLSVL.

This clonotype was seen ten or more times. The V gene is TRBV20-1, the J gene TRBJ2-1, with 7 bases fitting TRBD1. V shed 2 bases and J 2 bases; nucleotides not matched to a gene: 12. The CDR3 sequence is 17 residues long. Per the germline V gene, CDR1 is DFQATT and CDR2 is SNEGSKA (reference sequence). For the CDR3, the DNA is TGCAGTGCTAGATCCTATCAGGGCGGACAGGCCTACAATGAGCAGTTCTTC. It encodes CSARSYQGGQAYNEQFF.

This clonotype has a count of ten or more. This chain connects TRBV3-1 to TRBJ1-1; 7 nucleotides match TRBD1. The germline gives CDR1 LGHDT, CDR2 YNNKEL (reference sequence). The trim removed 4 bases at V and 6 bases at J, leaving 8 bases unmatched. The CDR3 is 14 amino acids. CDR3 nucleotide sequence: TGTGCCAGCAGCCTACAGGGGCCTGACGCTGAAGCTTTCTTT. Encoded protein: CASSLQGPDAEAFF.

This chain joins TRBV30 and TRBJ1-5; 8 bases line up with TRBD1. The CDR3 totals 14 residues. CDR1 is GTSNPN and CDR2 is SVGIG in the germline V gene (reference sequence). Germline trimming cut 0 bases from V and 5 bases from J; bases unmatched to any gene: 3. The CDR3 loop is CAWSVQGGDQPQHF. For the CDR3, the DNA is TGTGCCTGGAGTGTACAGGGGGGGGATCAGCCCCAGCATTTT.

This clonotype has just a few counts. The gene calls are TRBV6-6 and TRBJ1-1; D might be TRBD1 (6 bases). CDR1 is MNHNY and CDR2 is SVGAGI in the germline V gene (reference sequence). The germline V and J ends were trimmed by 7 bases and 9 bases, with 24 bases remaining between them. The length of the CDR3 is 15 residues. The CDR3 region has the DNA TGTGCCAGCAACACGGGAGGGGTGGACAGTAGAAAAGCTTTCTTT. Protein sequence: CASNTGGVDSRKAFF.

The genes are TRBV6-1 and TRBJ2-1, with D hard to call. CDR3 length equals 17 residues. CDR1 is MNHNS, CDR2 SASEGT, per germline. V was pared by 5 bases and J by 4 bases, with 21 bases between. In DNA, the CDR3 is TGTGCCAGCAGTCAACAGTGGGAAGGGTCCCATTACAATGAGCAGTTCTTC. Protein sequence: CASSQQWEGSHYNEQFF.

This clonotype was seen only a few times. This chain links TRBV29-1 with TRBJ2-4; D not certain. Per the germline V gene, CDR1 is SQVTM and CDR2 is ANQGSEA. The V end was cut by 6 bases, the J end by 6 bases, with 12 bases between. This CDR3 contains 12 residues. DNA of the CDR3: TGCAGCGTCGCCCCCCGGACAAACATTCAGTACTTC. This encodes CSVAPRTNIQYF.

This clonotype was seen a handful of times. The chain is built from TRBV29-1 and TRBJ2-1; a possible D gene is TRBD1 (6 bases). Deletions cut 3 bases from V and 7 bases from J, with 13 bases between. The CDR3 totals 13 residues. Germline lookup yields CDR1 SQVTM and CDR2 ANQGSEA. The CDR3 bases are TGCAGCGTTGACCAGGGGAAGCGTAATGAGCAGTTCTTC. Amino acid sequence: CSVDQGKRNEQFF.

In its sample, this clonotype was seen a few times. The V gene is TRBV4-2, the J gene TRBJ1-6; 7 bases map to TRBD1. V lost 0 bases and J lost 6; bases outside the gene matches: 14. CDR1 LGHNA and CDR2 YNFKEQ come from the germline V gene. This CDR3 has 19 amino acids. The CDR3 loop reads CASSQDRRAGGISNSPLHF. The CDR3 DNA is TGTGCCAGCAGCCAAGATAGGCGGGCAGGGGGAATCTCTAATTCACCCCTCCACTTT.

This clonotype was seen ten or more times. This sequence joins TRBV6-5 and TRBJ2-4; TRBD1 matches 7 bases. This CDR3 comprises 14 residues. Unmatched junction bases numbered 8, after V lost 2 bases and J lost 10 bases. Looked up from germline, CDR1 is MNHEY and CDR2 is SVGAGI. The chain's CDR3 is CASSYGGRGSIQYF. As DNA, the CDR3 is TGTGCCAGCAGTTACGGAGGCAGGGGGTCTATTCAGTACTTC.

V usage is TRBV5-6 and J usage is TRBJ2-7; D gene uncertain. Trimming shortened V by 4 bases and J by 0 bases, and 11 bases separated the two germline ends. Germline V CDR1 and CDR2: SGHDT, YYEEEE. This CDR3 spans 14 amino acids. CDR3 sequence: CASSRPTSSYEQYF. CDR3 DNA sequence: TGTGCCAGCAGCCGACCGACCAGCTCCTACGAGCAGTACTTC.

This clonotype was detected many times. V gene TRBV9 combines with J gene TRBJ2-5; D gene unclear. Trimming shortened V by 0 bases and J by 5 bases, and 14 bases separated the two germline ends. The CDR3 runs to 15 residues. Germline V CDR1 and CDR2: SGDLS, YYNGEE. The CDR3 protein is CASSVVRPPRETQYF. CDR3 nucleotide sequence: TGTGCCAGCAGCGTAGTCAGACCCCCGAGGGAGACCCAGTACTTC.

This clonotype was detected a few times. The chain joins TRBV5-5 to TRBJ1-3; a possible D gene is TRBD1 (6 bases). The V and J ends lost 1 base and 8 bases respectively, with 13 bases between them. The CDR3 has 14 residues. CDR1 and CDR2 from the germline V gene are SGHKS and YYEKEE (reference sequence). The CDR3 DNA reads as TGTGCCAGCAGCTTGAGGACAGTTGTGGACACCATATATTTT. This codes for CASSLRTVVDTIYF.

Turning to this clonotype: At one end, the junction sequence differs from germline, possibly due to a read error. DNA of the CDR3: TGTGCCAGCAGTCACTCAGCAGGGGGATTCTATAATTCACCCCTCCACTTT. Its protein is CASSHSAGGFYNSPLHF. The chain links TRBV6-2 or TRBV6-3 to TRBJ1-6; TRBD1 agrees at 7 bases. CDR1 and CDR2 from the germline V gene are MNHEY and SVGEGT. The CDR3 totals 17 residues.

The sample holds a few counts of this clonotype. The CDR3 DNA is TGTGCCACCAGCAGGGACAGGGACGCCAAAAACATTCAGTACTTC. This encodes CATSRDRDAKNIQYF. The chain has TRBV15 and TRBJ2-4; TRBD1 aligns across 8 bases. The germline V gene encodes CDR1 LNHNV and CDR2 YYDKDF (reference sequence). The CDR3 runs to 15 residues. The trim removed 3 bases at V and 1 base at J, leaving 2 bases unmatched. Filled out from reference TRBV15 and TRBJ2-4, the complete variable domain reads DAMVIQNPRYQVTQFGKPVTLSCSQTLNHNVMYWYQQKSSQAPKLLFHYYDKDFNNEADTPDNFQSRRPNTSFCFLDIRSPGLGDTAMYLCATSRDRDAKNIQYFGAGTRLSVL.

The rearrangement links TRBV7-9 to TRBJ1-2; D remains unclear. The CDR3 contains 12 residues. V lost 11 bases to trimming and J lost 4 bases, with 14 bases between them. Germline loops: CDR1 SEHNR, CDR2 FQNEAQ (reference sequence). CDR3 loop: CAVGEGSYGYTF. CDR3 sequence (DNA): TGTGCCGTCGGGGAGGGAAGCTATGGCTACACCTTC.

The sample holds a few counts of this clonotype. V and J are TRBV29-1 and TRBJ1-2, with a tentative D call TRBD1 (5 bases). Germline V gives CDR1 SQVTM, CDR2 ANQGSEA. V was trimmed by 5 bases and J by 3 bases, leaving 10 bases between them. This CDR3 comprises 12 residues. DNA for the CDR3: TGCAGCGTTTCAGACAGCGACTATGGCTACACCTTC. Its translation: CSVSDSDYGYTF.

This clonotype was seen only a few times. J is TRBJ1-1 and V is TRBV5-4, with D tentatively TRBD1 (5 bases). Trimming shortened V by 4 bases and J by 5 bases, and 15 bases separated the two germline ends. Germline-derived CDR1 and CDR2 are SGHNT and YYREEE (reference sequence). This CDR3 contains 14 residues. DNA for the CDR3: TGTGCCAGCAGCCTGGGGGGACTTCCGACTGAAGCTTTCTTT. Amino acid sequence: CASSLGGLPTEAFF. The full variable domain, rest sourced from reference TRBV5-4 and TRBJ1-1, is ETGVTQSPTHLIKTRGQQVTLRCSSQSGHNTVSWYQQALGQGPQFIFQYYREEENGRGNFPPRFSGLQFPNYSSELNVNALELDDSALYLCASSLGGLPTEAFFGQGTRLTVV.

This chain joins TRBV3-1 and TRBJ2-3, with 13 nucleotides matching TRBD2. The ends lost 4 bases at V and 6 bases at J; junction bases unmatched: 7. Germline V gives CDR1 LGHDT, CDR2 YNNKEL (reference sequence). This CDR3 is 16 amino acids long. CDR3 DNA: TGTGCCAGCAGCCGACGGACTAGCGGGAGTTGGGATACGCAGTATTTT. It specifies CASSRRTSGSWDTQYF.

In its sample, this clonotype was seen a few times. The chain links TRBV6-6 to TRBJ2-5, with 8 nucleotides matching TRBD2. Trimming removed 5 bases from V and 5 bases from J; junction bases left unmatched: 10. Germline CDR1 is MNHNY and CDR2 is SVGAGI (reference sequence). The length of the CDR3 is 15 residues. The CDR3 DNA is TGTGCCAGCAGTCGAAGCGGGAGTGGTGGGGAGACCCAGTACTTC. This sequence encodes CASSRSGSGGETQYF.

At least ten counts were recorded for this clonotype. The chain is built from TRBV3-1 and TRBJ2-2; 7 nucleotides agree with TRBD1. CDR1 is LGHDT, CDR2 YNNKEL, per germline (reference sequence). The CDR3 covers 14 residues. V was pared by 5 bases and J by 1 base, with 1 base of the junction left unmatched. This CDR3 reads CASSRQGNTGELFF. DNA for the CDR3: TGTGCCAGCAGCAGACAGGGGAACACCGGGGAGCTGTTTTTT.

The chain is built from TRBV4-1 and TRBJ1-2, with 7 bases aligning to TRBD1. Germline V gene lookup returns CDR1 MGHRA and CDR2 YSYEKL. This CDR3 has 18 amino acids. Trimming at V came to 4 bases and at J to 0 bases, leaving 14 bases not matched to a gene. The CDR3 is CASSLQGRGAGANYGYTF. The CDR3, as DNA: TGCGCCAGCAGCCTCCAAGGCAGGGGGGCCGGAGCTAACTATGGCTACACCTTC.